The 20 T cell receptor beta chains presented below share a single source sample, sequenced in a study of cytomegalovirus exposure and HLA in healthy donors. It was with 60 Vbeta and 13 Jbeta primers that the PCR ran. This table comes from immunoSEQ multiplex PCR, and its TCRdb copy is limited to in-frame clones, with some not included. The data show about 110,000 clones, over 55% seen once. The sequencing sample was made of PBMCs. The source of these receptors is a man younger than 30 in good health and CMV-seropositive.

The chain employs TRBV19 and TRBJ1-5; D is uncertain. The CDR3 runs 14 residues. V was pared by 10 bases and J by 3 bases, with 16 bases between. Germline assignment: CDR1 LNHDA and CDR2 SQIVND (reference sequence). In DNA form, the CDR3 reads TGTGCCATATACCCCCATCTAAACAATCAGCCCCAGCATTTT. Its protein is CAIYPHLNNQPQHF.

CDR3: CASSVRGQNSYGYTF. The CDR3 DNA reads TGTGCCAGCAGTGTGAGGGGGCAAAACTCCTATGGCTACACCTTC. The rearrangement links TRBV6-1 to TRBJ1-2; TRBD1 matches at 7 bases. This CDR3 spans 15 amino acids. In germline, CDR1 is MNHNS, CDR2 SASEGT. Germline trimming cut 4 bases from V and 4 bases from J; bases unmatched to any gene: 9.

This clone was counted only a few times. V usage is TRBV7-9 and J usage is TRBJ2-1; D may be TRBD2 (6 bases). CDR3 size: 17 residues. Trimming shortened V by 5 bases and J by 5 bases, and 22 bases separated the two germline ends. Germline loops: CDR1 SEHNR, CDR2 FQNEAQ (reference sequence). The CDR3 reads CASSPPSGTRGDNEQFF. CDR3 nucleotide sequence: TGTGCCAGCAGCCCCCCCTCCGGGACTCGGGGCGACAATGAGCAGTTCTTC.

CDR3 residues: CASTKGRGYDYGYTF. CDR3 in DNA: TGTGCCAGCACAAAAGGTCGGGGGTACGACTATGGCTACACCTTC. V gene TRBV6-5 combines with J gene TRBJ1-2; perhaps TRBD1 as D (5 bases). The CDR3 spans 15 residues. The V gene lost 7 bases and the J gene lost 3 bases, with 18 bases spanning the gap. Germline CDR1 reads MNHEY; CDR2 reads SVGAGI.

This clone has a handful of counts. The rearrangement links TRBV18 to TRBJ1-5, with TRBD1 matching over 7 bases. The length of the CDR3 is 16 residues. Germline trimming cut 5 bases from V and 6 bases from J; bases unmatched to any gene: 13. Germline loops: CDR1 KGHSH, CDR2 LQKENI. Written as DNA, the CDR3 is TGTGCCAGCTCAAGAACAGGGGCGAAGACGGGTCAGCCCCAGCATTTT. Amino acids: CASSRTGAKTGQPQHF.

The table lists this clone with a few counts. The genes are TRBV11-2 and TRBJ1-2; D uncertain. Trimming pared 5 bases from V and 0 bases from J, leaving 10 bases between. Germline CDR1 is SGHAT and CDR2 is FQNNGV. The CDR3 is 14 residues long. CDR3 DNA: TGTGCCAGCAGCCTCGGTCCAACTAACTATGGCTACACCTTC. It is translated as CASSLGPTNYGYTF.

The rearrangement links TRBV5-6 to TRBJ1-1; possible D gene TRBD1, 5 bases. In germline, CDR1 is SGHDT, CDR2 YYEEEE. This CDR3 has 13 residues. Trimming left V 4 bases short and J 1 base short, with 8 bases between. The CDR3 here is CASSRTGNTEAFF. CDR3 coding DNA: TGTGCCAGCAGCCGTACAGGGAACACTGAAGCTTTCTTT.

V usage is TRBV5-4 and J usage is TRBJ1-2; TRBD1 matches at 9 bases. The CDR3 is 16 residues long. Germline lookup yields CDR1 SGHNT and CDR2 YYREEE (reference sequence). Trimming cost V 4 bases and J 6 bases; bases outside gene matches: 13. CDR3 nucleotides: TGTGCCAGCAGCCCTCCCGGGACAGGGAAGAGGAATGGCTACACCTTC. This encodes CASSPPGTGKRNGYTF.

The chain joins TRBV25-1 to TRBJ2-7, with 9 bases fitting TRBD1. V lost 3 bases and J lost 1; bases outside the gene matches: 4. The CDR3 contains 15 residues. Germline V gene lookup returns CDR1 MGHDK and CDR2 SYGVNS. As DNA, the CDR3 is TGTGCCAGCAGTGACGGACAGGGGTTTTCCTACGAGCAGTACTTC. Its translation: CASSDGQGFSYEQYF.

The CDR3 DNA sequence: TGCGCCAGCAGCCGAAGGGACAGGGGGGGAAACACCATATATTTT. It translates to CASSRRDRGGNTIYF. The J gene is TRBJ1-3, the V gene TRBV4-1; TRBD1 matches at 11 bases. Germline CDR1 MGHRA, CDR2 YSYEKL. This CDR3 has 15 amino acids. After removal of 4 bases from V and 4 bases from J, the junction contained 3 bases not matched to a gene.

The chain combines TRBV13 with TRBJ1-2; TRBD1 matches at 7 bases. The junction had 11 bases not matched to a gene; V was cut back by 6 bases and J by 7 bases. Germline CDR1 and CDR2: PRHDT and FYEKMQ (reference sequence). This CDR3 contains 14 residues. The CDR3 here is CASRRTGGGFGYTF. CDR3 sequence (DNA): TGTGCCAGCAGAAGGACAGGAGGTGGGTTTGGCTACACCTTC.

The chain carries TRBV12-1 and TRBJ1-1; the table's TRBD1 call for D was not verified on the DNA. TRBV12-1 corresponds to a pseudogene. The CDR3 extends over 15 amino acids. In nucleotides, the CDR3 is TGTGCCAGCAGCCTCCTCAGGGGGCCGAACACTGAAGCTTTCTTT. Residues: CASSLLRGPNTEAFF.

The rearrangement links TRBV28 to TRBJ2-2; TRBD2 is a possible D gene (7 bases). The germline gives CDR1 MDHEN, CDR2 SYDVKM. The germline V and J ends were trimmed by 6 bases and 4 bases, with 12 bases remaining between them. CDR3 length equals 14 residues. The CDR3 DNA reads TGTGCCAGCAGCCCCGGGGGGCCCACCGGGGAGCTGTTTTTT. Translation: CASSPGGPTGELFF.

The V gene is TRBV9, the J gene TRBJ2-6; D unclear. The V end was cut by 0 bases, the J end by 0 bases, with 4 bases between. This CDR3 is built from 15 residues. Germline CDR1 SGDLS, CDR2 YYNGEE. The CDR3 DNA sequence: TGTGCCAGCAGCGTAGACAGCTCTGGGGCCAACGTCCTGACTTTC. This gives the protein CASSVDSSGANVLTF. Variable domain in full (rest from reference TRBV9 and TRBJ2-6): DSGVTQTPKHLITATGQRVTLRCSPRSGDLSVYWYQQSLDQGLQFLIQYYNGEERAKGNILERFSAQQFPDLHSELNLSSLELGDSALYFCASSVDSSGANVLTFGAGSRLTVL.

This clone turned up a few times. The CDR3 protein is CASSIVWRGEAFF. CDR3 nucleotides: TGTGCCAGTAGTATAGTATGGAGGGGTGAAGCTTTCTTT. The chain has TRBV19 and TRBJ1-1; D is perhaps TRBD1 (5 bases). CDR1 and CDR2 (germline): LNHDA, SQIVND (reference sequence). The CDR3 is made up of 13 amino acids. The ends were cut back, 1 base at V and 7 bases at J, with 10 bases in the middle.

The chain is built from TRBV2 and TRBJ2-7; 11 bases match TRBD2. The V gene's germline CDR1 is SNHLY and CDR2 FYNNEI. This CDR3 contains 16 residues. The trim removed 8 bases at V and 2 bases at J, leaving 11 bases unmatched. CDR3 DNA: TGTGCCAGCGAGGGCTTCACACTAGCGGGGGCCTACGAGCAGTACTTC. Translated, it gives CASEGFTLAGAYEQYF.

This chain joins TRBV6-6 and TRBJ2-3; 7 nucleotides agree with TRBD2. This CDR3 spans 12 amino acids. V was pared by 6 bases and J by 3 bases, with 0 bases of the junction left unmatched. Germline V lookup: CDR1 MNHNY, CDR2 SVGAGI (reference sequence). CDR3 region: CASSGGTDTQYF. CDR3 nucleotide sequence: TGTGCCAGCAGCGGGGGGACAGATACGCAGTATTTT.

This chain uses TRBV27 with TRBJ1-4; D gene uncertain. The CDR3 contains 14 residues. V lost 6 bases, J lost 4 bases, and 12 bases lay in between. Per germline, CDR1 MNHEY and CDR2 SMNVEV (reference sequence). CDR3 residues: CASRKAQSNEKLFF. The DNA for the CDR3 is TGTGCCAGCAGGAAGGCACAGAGTAATGAAAAACTGTTTTTT.

The table lists this clone with a count of one. The chain employs TRBV10-2 and TRBJ1-5; TRBD1 might be the D (5 bases). The V end was cut by 4 bases, the J end by 3 bases, with 10 bases between. The CDR3 length is 14 residues. Germline lookup yields CDR1 WSHSY and CDR2 SAAADI. Here the CDR3 reads CASSVDSLNQPQHF. In DNA, the CDR3 is TGCGCCAGCAGTGTAGACAGCCTCAATCAGCCCCAGCATTTT.

J is TRBJ1-1 and V is TRBV29-1; D may be TRBD1 (5 bases). Trimming cost V 3 bases and J 1 base, with 9 bases left between them. Per germline, CDR1 SQVTM and CDR2 ANQGSEA. The CDR3 covers 13 residues. The CDR3 DNA sequence: TGCAGCGTTGACGGGGGTGGGAACACTGAAGCTTTCTTT. As protein: CSVDGGGNTEAFF.